Listed here is a single T cell receptor beta chain. Its target is unknown. The data belong to a study of T cells in Graves' hyperthyroidism and ophthalmopathy. Points from the study as a whole: With a median lead of 6.5 months before onset, the model predicted ophthalmopathy.

Amplification yielded TCR beta CDR3 regions, with RNA transcripts as the source. The TCR CDR3 was amplified in a first-round RT-PCR using the HTBI primer set. TCRdb reprocessed the multiplex PCR reads via MiXCR and lists one record per CDR3 protein. The sample has 500,000 or so distinct CDR3 sequences; 17% are singletons. The V and J ends lost 6 bases and 2 bases respectively, with 16 bases between them. This CDR3 contains 15 residues. Germline CDR1 SNHLY, CDR2 FYNNEI. Clinical Activity Scores of at least 3, NOSPECS grades of at least 4 and durations under 3 months characterized ophthalmopathy patients.

The sequence derives from a woman aged 18-29 years with Graves' ophthalmopathy. The V and J genes are TRBV2 and TRBJ1-2; possible D gene TRBD1, 5 bases. The specimen was blood. CDR3 protein: CASRGFLRDNYGYTF. The CDR3 region has the DNA TGTGCCAGCAGGGGTTTCCTAAGGGACAACTATGGCTACACCTTC.